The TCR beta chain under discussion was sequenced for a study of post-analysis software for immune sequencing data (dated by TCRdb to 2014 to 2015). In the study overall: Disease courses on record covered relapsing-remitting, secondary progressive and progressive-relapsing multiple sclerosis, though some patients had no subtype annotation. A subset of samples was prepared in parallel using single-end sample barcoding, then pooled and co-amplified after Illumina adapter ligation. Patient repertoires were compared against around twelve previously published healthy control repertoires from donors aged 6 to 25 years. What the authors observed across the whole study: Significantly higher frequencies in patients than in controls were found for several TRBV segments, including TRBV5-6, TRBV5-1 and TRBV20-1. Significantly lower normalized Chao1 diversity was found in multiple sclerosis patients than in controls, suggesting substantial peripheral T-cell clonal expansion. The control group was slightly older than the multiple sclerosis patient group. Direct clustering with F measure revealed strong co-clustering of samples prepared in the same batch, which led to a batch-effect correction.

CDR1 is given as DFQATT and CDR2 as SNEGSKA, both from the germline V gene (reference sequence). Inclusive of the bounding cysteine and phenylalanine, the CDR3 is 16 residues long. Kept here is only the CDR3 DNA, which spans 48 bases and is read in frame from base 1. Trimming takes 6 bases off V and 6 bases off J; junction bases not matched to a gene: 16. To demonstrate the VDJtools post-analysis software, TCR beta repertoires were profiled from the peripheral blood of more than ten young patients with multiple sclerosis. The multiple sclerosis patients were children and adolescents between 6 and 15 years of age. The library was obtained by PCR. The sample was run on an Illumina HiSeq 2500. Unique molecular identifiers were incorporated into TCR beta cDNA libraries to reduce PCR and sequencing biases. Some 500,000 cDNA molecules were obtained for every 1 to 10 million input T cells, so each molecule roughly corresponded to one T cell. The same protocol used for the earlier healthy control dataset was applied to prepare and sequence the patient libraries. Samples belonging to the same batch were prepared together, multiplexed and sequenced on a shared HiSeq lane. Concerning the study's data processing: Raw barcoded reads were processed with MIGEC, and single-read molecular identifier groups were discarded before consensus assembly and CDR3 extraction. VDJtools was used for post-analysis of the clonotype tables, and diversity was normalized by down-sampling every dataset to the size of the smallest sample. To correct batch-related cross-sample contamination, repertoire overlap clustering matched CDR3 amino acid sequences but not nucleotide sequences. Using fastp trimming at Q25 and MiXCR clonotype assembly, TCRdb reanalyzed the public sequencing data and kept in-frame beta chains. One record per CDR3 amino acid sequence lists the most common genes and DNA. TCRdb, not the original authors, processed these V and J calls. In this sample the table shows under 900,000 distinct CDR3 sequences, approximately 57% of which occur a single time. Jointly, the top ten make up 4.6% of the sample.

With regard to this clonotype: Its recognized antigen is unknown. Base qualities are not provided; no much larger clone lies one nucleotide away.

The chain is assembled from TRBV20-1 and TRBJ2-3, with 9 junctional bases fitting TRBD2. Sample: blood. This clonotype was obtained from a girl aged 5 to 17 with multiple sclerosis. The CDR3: CSAQHLAREGPDTQYF. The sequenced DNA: TGCAGTGCCCAGCATCTCGCGCGGGAGGGCCCTGATACGCAGTATTTT.